This TCR beta chain was sequenced during a study of CD8 T cells in Susac syndrome. An input of about 0.45 to 1 ug of RNA was subjected to reverse transcription using random hexamers. One entry per CDR3 protein, called by TCRdb with MiXCR from the immunoSEQ multiplex PCR reads. The data show tens of thousands of distinct CDR3 sequences, approximately 93% seen once. TEMRA cells were FACS-enriched, while CD8+ and CD4+ T cells were negatively isolated. V was clipped by 2 bases and J by 0 bases, with 8 bases between them. The CDR3 is 13 amino acids. From germline, CDR1 is DFQATT and CDR2 SNEGSKA (reference sequence).

The source of this sequence is a human donor in good health. Source material: CD8+ T cells from PBMCs. This rearrangement joins TRBV20-1 to TRBJ2-7; no definite D call. CDR3 bases: TGCAGTGCTAGACCCGCGGCCTCCTACGAGCAGTACTTC. Translating it yields CSARPAASYEQYF.